This T cell receptor (beta chain) stems from a study of shared clonotypes between healthy human individuals. Study-wide results and limits: Richness estimates generally favored naive over memory subsets.

All donors were Caucasian adults living in Nashville, Tennessee. Subsets obtained from CD4+ cells comprised CD45RA+ naive and CD45RA-negative memory cells. In the case of this clone: Its antigen is not identified.

The data were produced by immunoSEQ multiplex PCR, yet TCRdb's version contains in-frame clones alone and is incomplete. The data contain more than 1 million clones, more than 75% of them seen just once; the ten biggest clones take up 0.4% to 0.55%. This clonotype was sampled from a man between 18 and 29 years old in good health. Some clones in this sample may be carry-over from other donors' samples. Material for sequencing was memory CD4+ T cells from PBMCs. Subset: CD45RA-negative fraction.

CDR3 bases: TGTGCCACCAGCAGAGAAAGACAGGGCCAAGAGACCCAGTACTTC. The encoded protein is CATSRERQGQETQYF. The chain combines TRBV15 with TRBJ2-5, with 7 bases lining up with TRBD1. Trimming cost V 0 bases and J 1 base; bases outside gene matches: 2. CDR1 and CDR2 from the germline V gene are LNHNV and YYDKDF (reference sequence). CDR3 length: 15 amino acids. Full variable domain (outside the CDR3, taken from reference TRBV15 and TRBJ2-5): DAMVIQNPRYQVTQFGKPVTLSCSQTLNHNVMYWYQQKSSQAPKLLFHYYDKDFNNEADTPDNFQSRRPNTSFCFLDIRSPGLGDTAMYLCATSRERQGQETQYFGPGTRLLVL.